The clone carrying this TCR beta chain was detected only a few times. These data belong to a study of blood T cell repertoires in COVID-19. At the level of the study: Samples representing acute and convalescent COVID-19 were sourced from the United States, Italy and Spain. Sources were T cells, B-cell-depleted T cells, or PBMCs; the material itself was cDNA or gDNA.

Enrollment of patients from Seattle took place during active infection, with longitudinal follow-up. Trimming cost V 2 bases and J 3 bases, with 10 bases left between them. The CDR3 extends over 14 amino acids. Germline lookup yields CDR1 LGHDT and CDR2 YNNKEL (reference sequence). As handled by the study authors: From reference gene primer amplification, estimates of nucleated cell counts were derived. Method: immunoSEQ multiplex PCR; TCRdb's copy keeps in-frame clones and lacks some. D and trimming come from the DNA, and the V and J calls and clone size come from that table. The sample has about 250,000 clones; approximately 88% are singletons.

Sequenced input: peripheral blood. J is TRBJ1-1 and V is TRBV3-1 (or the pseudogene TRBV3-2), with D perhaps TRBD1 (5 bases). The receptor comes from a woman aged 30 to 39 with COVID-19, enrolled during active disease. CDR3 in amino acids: CASSQPGLDTEAFF. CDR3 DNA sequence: TGTGCCAGCAGCCAACCAGGGTTAGACACTGAAGCTTTCTTT.